The source of this TCR beta chain is a study of beta chain features in type 1 diabetes. Reverse transcription of all isolated RNA meant that expressed TCRB transcripts were sequenced. The assay was immunoSEQ multiplex PCR, and TCRdb's table has in-frame clones only and misses some. The sample holds about 650,000 clones, around 12% seen once. Worth noting for this clone: Its specificity is not known.

One heparinised draw of blood, averaging roughly 110 mL, came from each donor. Study-level findings and limits: When Type 1 diabetes patients were examined, their TCRB CDR3s proved moderately but significantly shorter in all four CD4+ subsets. Shorter templates might be favored by PCR, equally in patients and controls.

This sequence originates from a young man with type 1 diabetes. Sequencing used naive CD4+ T cells from blood.

The CDR3 DNA reads TGTGCCAGCAGTTCCCCAGGGACAGGGGCCTATGGCTACACCTTC. Residues: CASSSPGTGAYGYTF. This sequence joins TRBV28 and TRBJ1-2; 10 bases match TRBD1. The trim removed 4 bases at V and 4 bases at J, leaving 6 bases unmatched. This CDR3 has 15 amino acids. Germline CDR1 reads MDHEN; CDR2 reads SYDVKM.